The 21 T cell receptor beta chains given below trace back to one sample, sequenced in a study of T cells in women clearing cervical HPV infection. The method was immunoSEQ multiplex PCR; TCRdb's version includes in-frame clones alone and lacks a portion of them. The sample has 45,000 to 55,000 clones. The sequenced sample consisted of blood buffy coat. These receptors all stem from a woman aged 18-69 years with a cervical HPV16 infection that either progressed to CIN3+ or cleared (not recorded which).

On this clone itself: The read finishes 3 residues shy of the CDR3 end, and the germline J gene is used to complete it. The rearrangement uses TRBV11-3 and TRBJ1-1; tentatively, D is TRBD1 (5 bases). The CDR3 spans 15 residues. V lost 0 bases, J lost 4 bases, and 12 bases lay in between. Germline V gene data show CDR1 as SGHNT and CDR2 as YENEEA. The CDR3 bases that were read are TGTGCCAGCAGCTTAGATCATCAAGGGGCCACTGAA. The encoded protein is CASSLDHQGATE. The whole CDR3 sequence reads CASSLDHQGATEAFF.

For this clone: The read comes to an end 3 residues before the CDR3 does, leaving the germline J gene to fill in the end. This sequence joins TRBV5-5 and TRBJ2-3, with D perhaps TRBD2 (6 bases). V dropped 2 bases and J dropped 3 bases, with 13 bases sitting between them. There are 15 residues in the CDR3. Looked up from germline, CDR1 is SGHKS and CDR2 is YYEKEE (reference sequence). CDR3: CASSLRDWKTDTQYF. Partial CDR3 DNA: TGTGCCAGCAGCTTAAGGGACTGGAAAACAGATACG. The complete variable domain, with remaining parts taken from reference TRBV5-5 and TRBJ2-3, reads DAGVTQSPTHLIKTRGQQVTLRCSPISGHKSVSWYQQVLGQGPQFIFQYYEKEERGRGNFPDRFSARQFPNYSSELNVNALLLGDSALYLCASSLRDWKTDTQYFGPGTRLTVL.

A note on this clone: The sequenced fragment ends 3 residues before the CDR3 boundary, so the rest is inferred from the germline J gene. The V gene is TRBV19, the J gene TRBJ1-6; D is perhaps TRBD1 (5 bases). V lost 5 bases to trimming and J lost 4 bases, with 18 bases between them. Germline values: CDR1 LNHDA, CDR2 SQIVND (reference sequence). The CDR3 has 17 residues. CDR3 in amino acids: CASSLYAGSGYNSPLHF. The CDR3 DNA, read in part, is TGTGCCAGTAGTCTATACGCAGGGTCCGGGTATAATTCACCC.

A remark on this clone: The DNA ends 3 residues before the CDR3 does, and the rest of the CDR3 is filled in from the germline J gene. This chain links TRBV5-5 with TRBJ2-7; TRBD1 matches 8 bases. The CDR3 covers 14 residues. V shed 0 bases and J 4 bases; nucleotides not matched to a gene: 3. Germline V gene lookup returns CDR1 SGHKS and CDR2 YYEKEE (reference sequence). CDR3 DNA, as far as it was read: TGTGCCAGCAGCTTGGGTCAGGGGGCTTACGAG. Encoded protein: CASSLGQGAYE. The CDR3 in its entirety is CASSLGQGAYEQYF.

Notes on this clone: The read ends 3 residues early relative to the CDR3; the germline J gene fills the gap. The chain joins TRBV19 to TRBJ1-3; tentative D call: TRBD1 (5 bases). This CDR3 spans 13 amino acids. The V gene lost 6 bases and the J gene lost 2 bases, with 8 bases spanning the gap. CDR1 and CDR2 from the germline V gene are LNHDA and SQIVND (reference sequence). This CDR3 reads CASRRGPGNTIYF. The sequenced CDR3 bases are TGTGCCAGTAGAAGGGGCCCTGGAAACACC.

Of note for this clone: The CDR3 end falls 3 residues outside the read, so it is completed with the germline J gene. The chain links TRBV30 to TRBJ1-4; D unresolved. This CDR3 is built from 13 residues. Germline values: CDR1 GTSNPN, CDR2 SVGIG (reference sequence). V was cut by 4 bases and J by 6 bases, with 12 bases left in between. The CDR3 DNA, read in part, is TGTGCCTGGAATCAAGGGCAACATGAAAAA. Translated: CAWNQGQHEK. The full CDR3 sequence reads CAWNQGQHEKLFF. Looking up the rest from reference TRBV30 and TRBJ1-4 gives the full variable domain: SQTIHQWPATLVQPVGSPLSLECTVEGTSNPNLYWYRQAAGRGLQLLFYSVGIGQISSEVPQNLSASRPQDRQFILSSKKLLLSDSGFYLCAWNQGQHEKLFFGSGTQLSVL.

A word on this clone: At one end the junction does not follow the germline gene, possibly because of a read error. The CDR3 end falls 3 residues outside the read, so it is completed with the germline J gene. The V gene is TRBV4-2, the J gene TRBJ1-4; 8 positions agree with TRBD1. The CDR3 is 16 residues long. The germline V gene has CDR1 LGHNA and CDR2 YNFKEQ. CDR3 protein: CASSQEGQANNEKLFF. Partial CDR3 DNA: TGCGCCAGCAGCCAAGAGGGACAGGCTAATAATGAAAAA.

The sequenced part of the CDR3 DNA is TGTGCCTGGAGGCGAGCCTACGAG. Translation: CAWRRAYE. In full, the CDR3 reads CAWRRAYEQYF. V gene TRBV30 combines with J gene TRBJ2-7, with D hard to call. The read ends 3 residues shy of where the CDR3 ends; the end is completed using the germline J gene. V lost 3 bases and J lost 2, with 5 bases in between. This CDR3 has 11 residues. The germline V gene encodes CDR1 GTSNPN and CDR2 SVGIG (reference sequence).

About this clone: The read terminates 3 residues ahead of where the CDR3 ends, so the germline J gene completes it. The chain employs TRBV18 and TRBJ1-1, with 8 bases matching TRBD1. This CDR3 spans 16 amino acids. The trim removed 0 bases at V and 3 bases at J, leaving 6 bases unmatched. CDR1 and CDR2 from the germline V gene are KGHSH and LQKENI. CDR3 DNA, as far as it was read: TGTGCCAGCTCACCACCGGTGGCCAGGGGGCACACTGAA. As protein: CASSPPVARGHTE. The CDR3 in its entirety is CASSPPVARGHTEAFF.

Points on this clone: The observed sequence ends 3 residues before the CDR3 terminus, with the missing tail filled in from the germline J gene. The chain recombines TRBV29-1 with TRBJ2-2, with TRBD1 identical over 7 bases. The trim removed 4 bases at V and 5 bases at J, leaving 4 bases unmatched. The CDR3 spans 13 residues. Germline CDR1 is SQVTM and CDR2 is ANQGSEA. The CDR3 here is CSVGTTGTGELFF. The covered CDR3 bases are TGCAGCGTTGGCACGACAGGGACCGGGGAG.

Worth noting for this clone: Read sequence stops 3 residues before the CDR3 end, and the germline J gene provides the missing end. V usage is TRBV20-1 and J usage is TRBJ2-3; perhaps TRBD2 as D (7 bases). Trimming took 3 bases from V and 6 from J, leaving 13 bases between them. The germline gives CDR1 DFQATT, CDR2 SNEGSKA (reference sequence). The CDR3 runs to 13 residues. The CDR3 here is CSASGGPRDTQYF. The sequenced part of the CDR3 DNA is TGCAGTGCTAGCGGGGGGCCTCGGGATACG.

Comments on this clone: The observed sequence ends 3 residues before the CDR3 terminus, with the missing tail filled in from the germline J gene. The chain couples TRBV30 to TRBJ1-4, with TRBD1 matching 7 bases. The CDR3 consists of 11 residues. Germline values: CDR1 GTSNPN, CDR2 SVGIG (reference sequence). The junction had 4 bases not matched to a gene; V was cut back by 8 bases and J by 7 bases. The part of the CDR3 DNA that was read is TGTGCCGGTACAGGGGTTGAAAAA. It specifies CAGTGVEK. The CDR3 in full is CAGTGVEKLFF.

To note about this clone: The CDR3 end lies 3 residues beyond the end of the read and is filled in from the germline J gene. This chain joins TRBV11-2 and TRBJ2-7; D call uncertain. This CDR3 region has 13 residues. Germline V lookup: CDR1 SGHAT, CDR2 FQNNGV. Trimming took 3 bases from V and 1 from J, leaving 7 bases between them. The CDR3 sequence: CASSFLRSYEQYF. The part of the CDR3 DNA that was read is TGTGCCAGCAGCTTCTTGAGGTCCTACGAG.

With regard to this clone: The CDR3 end is not reached by the read, which stops 3 residues before it; the germline J gene fills it in. The V call is TRBV11-2, the J call TRBJ2-7; TRBD1 aligns across 8 bases. CDR1 is SGHAT, CDR2 FQNNGV, per germline. Unmatched junction bases numbered 4, after V lost 1 base and J lost 5 bases. This CDR3 spans 14 amino acids. CDR3 bases read: TGTGCCAGCAGCTTAGGACAGGGGTTCCACGAG. Residues: CASSLGQGFHE. The entire CDR3 reads CASSLGQGFHEQYF.

Comments on this clone: Coverage ceases 3 residues before the CDR3 finishes, and the germline J gene fills in the end. V gene TRBV2 combines with J gene TRBJ1-5; the match to TRBD1 covers 11 bases. V was pared by 5 bases and J by 2 bases, with 8 bases of the junction left unmatched. The CDR3 runs to 17 residues. The germline gives CDR1 SNHLY, CDR2 FYNNEI. CDR3 region: CASSRTGGAGGNQPQHF. The CDR3 DNA, read in part, is TGTGCCAGCAGTCGGACAGGGGGCGCCGGAGGCAATCAGCCC.

To note about this clone: Sequencing ends 3 residues short of the CDR3 end; the germline J gene provides the rest. The rearrangement uses TRBV5-1 and TRBJ1-1; no reliable D call. The germline V and J ends were trimmed by 2 bases and 5 bases, with 10 bases remaining between them. CDR3 size: 13 residues. Germline CDR1 and CDR2: SGHRS and YFSETQ. CDR3 protein: CASSLSRGTEAFF. CDR3 bases read: TGCGCCAGCAGCTTATCTCGAGGGACTGAA. Supplemented by reference TRBV5-1 and TRBJ1-1, the full variable domain reads KAGVTQTPRYLIKTRGQQVTLSCSPISGHRSVSWYQQTPGQGLQFLFEYFSETQRNKGNFPGRFSGRQFSNSRSEMNVSTLELGDSALYLCASSLSRGTEAFFGQGTRLTVV.

As to this clone: The DNA ends 3 residues before the CDR3 does, and the rest of the CDR3 is filled in from the germline J gene. The chain is built from TRBV5-1 and TRBJ2-7, with 10 bases identical to TRBD2. Germline lookup yields CDR1 SGHRS and CDR2 YFSETQ. Losses at the gene ends were 2 bases for V and 3 bases for J; bases not matched to a gene: 5. The CDR3 extends over 15 amino acids. CDR3 region: CASSFFASGSYEQYF. The sequenced part of the CDR3 DNA is TGCGCCAGCAGCTTTTTCGCTAGCGGGAGCTACGAG.

A note on this clone: The read gets to within 3 residues of the CDR3 end, and the germline J gene fills in the rest. The V call is TRBV30, the J call TRBJ2-7, with 7 positions matching TRBD2. The CDR3 sequence is 12 residues long. CDR1 and CDR2 (germline): GTSNPN, SVGIG (reference sequence). Trimming removed 4 bases from V and 2 bases from J; junction bases left unmatched: 2. CDR3 sequence: CAWTSGAYEQYF. The CDR3 bases that were read are TGTGCCTGGACCAGCGGGGCCTACGAG. Supplemented by reference TRBV30 and TRBJ2-7, the full variable domain reads SQTIHQWPATLVQPVGSPLSLECTVEGTSNPNLYWYRQAAGRGLQLLFYSVGIGQISSEVPQNLSASRPQDRQFILSSKKLLLSDSGFYLCAWTSGAYEQYFGPGTRLTVT.

About this clone: The read falls 3 residues short of the CDR3 end, and the missing part is taken from the germline J gene. V usage is TRBV7-6 and J usage is TRBJ2-7; 14 bases match TRBD2. Germline CDR1 reads SGHVS; CDR2 reads FNYEAQ. The CDR3 contains 16 residues. The V segment lost 8 bases and the J segment 1 base; nucleotides outside the gene matches: 7. The CDR3 reads CASSGLAGAASYEQYF. The covered CDR3 bases are TGTGCCAGCTCGGGACTAGCGGGAGCAGCGTCCTACGAG.

Concerning this clone itself: A read error may produce the germline difference seen at one junction end. Read data end 3 residues before the CDR3 end; the end is taken from the germline J gene. This chain uses TRBV4-2 with TRBJ2-7; a weak D match, TRBD1 (5 bases). There are 15 residues in the CDR3. Looked up from germline, CDR1 is LGHNA and CDR2 is YNFKEQ. CDR3 bases read: TGCGCCAGCAGCCAAGTGGGGCAGCCGACCTACGAG. This sequence encodes CASSQVGQPTYE. The full-length CDR3 reads as CASSQVGQPTYEQYF.

In regard to this clone: The DNA ends 3 residues before the CDR3 does, and the rest of the CDR3 is filled in from the germline J gene. The chain is built from TRBV11-2 and TRBJ1-6; 10 positions match TRBD1. The length of the CDR3 is 15 residues. CDR1 and CDR2 from the germline V gene are SGHAT and FQNNGV. Losses at the gene ends were 4 bases for V and 8 bases for J; bases not matched to a gene: 5. Here the CDR3 reads CASSSTGGQDSPLHF. Incomplete CDR3 DNA: TGTGCCAGCAGCTCGACAGGGGGCCAAGATTCACCC.